Each of the 2 T cell receptor beta chains below was sequenced from the same sample in a study of shared clonotypes between healthy human individuals. Some clones are missing from TCRdb's copy, which holds only in-frame ones; the method was immunoSEQ multiplex PCR. The sample holds about 960,000 clones, approximately 76% seen once. What was sequenced was memory CD4+ T cells sorted from blood. Subset specified: CD45RA-negative fraction. Receptors were obtained from a man aged 18 to 30 in good health.

The rearrangement links TRBV7-9 to TRBJ2-7, with TRBD2 as a possible D gene (5 bases). The germline gives CDR1 SEHNR, CDR2 FQNEAQ (reference sequence). This CDR3 is built from 13 residues. V was shortened by 3 bases and J by 5 bases, with 11 bases between the two germline ends. The CDR3 sequence: CASSLTLGHEQYF. CDR3 DNA sequence: TGTGCCAGCAGCTTGACACTAGGCCACGAGCAGTACTTC.

The V gene is TRBV6-5, the J gene TRBJ1-1; tentative D call: TRBD1 (6 bases). The germline V gene has CDR1 MNHEY and CDR2 SVGAGI. V lost 2 bases, J lost 5 bases, and 9 bases lay in between. The CDR3 totals 13 residues. CDR3 amino acids: CASSYSRGTEAFF. The CDR3 bases are TGTGCCAGCAGTTACAGCAGGGGAACTGAAGCTTTCTTT.